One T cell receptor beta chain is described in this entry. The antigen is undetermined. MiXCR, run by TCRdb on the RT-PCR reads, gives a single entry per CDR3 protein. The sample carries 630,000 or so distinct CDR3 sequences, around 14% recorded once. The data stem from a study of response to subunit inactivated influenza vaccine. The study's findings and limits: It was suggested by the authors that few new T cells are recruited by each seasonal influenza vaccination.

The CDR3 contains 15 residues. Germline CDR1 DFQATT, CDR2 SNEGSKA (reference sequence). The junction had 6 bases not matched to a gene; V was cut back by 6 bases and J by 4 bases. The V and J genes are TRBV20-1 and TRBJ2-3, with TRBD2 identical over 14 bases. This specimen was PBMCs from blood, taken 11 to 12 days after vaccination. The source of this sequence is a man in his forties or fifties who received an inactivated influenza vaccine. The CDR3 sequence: CSATGTSGRADTQYF. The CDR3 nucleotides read TGCAGTGCCACGGGGACTAGCGGGAGAGCAGATACGCAGTATTTT.